This entry is about one T cell receptor (beta chain). This receptor's antigen is unknown. No clone much larger than this one lies a single base away; base qualities are absent. This entry belongs to a study of post-analysis software for immune sequencing data (dated by TCRdb to between 2014 and 2016). Regarding the complete study: Relapsing-remitting, secondary progressive and progressive-relapsing multiple sclerosis were recorded as disease courses, and subtype annotation was lacking for some patients. The multiple sclerosis patient repertoires were compared with 11 previously published healthy control repertoires from donors aged 6 to 25 years. A subset of samples was prepared in parallel using single-end sample barcoding, then pooled and co-amplified after Illumina adapter ligation.

The study at large found these results: Strong co-clustering of samples prepared in the same batch was shown by direct clustering with F measure, prompting a batch-effect correction. Patients showed significantly higher frequencies than controls for several TRBV segments, among them TRBV5-6, TRBV5-1 and TRBV20-1. Multiple sclerosis patients had significantly lower normalized Chao1 diversity than controls, a result that suggests substantial peripheral T-cell clonal expansion. The control group was slightly older than the multiple sclerosis patient group.

To prepare the library, PCR was applied. For sequencing, an Illumina HiSeq 2500 was employed. To reduce PCR and sequencing biases, unique molecular identifiers were incorporated into the TCR beta cDNA libraries. Some 500,000 cDNA molecules were obtained for every 1 to 10 million input T cells, so each molecule roughly corresponded to one T cell. Patient libraries were prepared and sequenced with the same protocol used for the earlier healthy control dataset. Samples belonging to the same batch were prepared together, multiplexed and sequenced on a shared HiSeq lane. In the authors' own workflow: MIGEC was used to process the raw barcoded reads, and molecular identifier groups with only a single read were discarded before consensus assembly and CDR3 extraction. VDJtools was used for post-analysis of the clonotype tables, and diversity was normalized by down-sampling every dataset to the size of the smallest sample. In repertoire overlap clustering, CDR3 amino acid sequences, but not nucleotide sequences, were matched to correct batch-related cross-sample contamination. TCRdb itself trimmed the public reads at Q25 with fastp, ran MiXCR and retained productive beta chains. One record per CDR3 amino acid sequence lists the most common genes and DNA. For this entry, the V and J calls and clone size follow TCRdb and not the study's own pipeline. Here the sample has hundreds of thousands of distinct CDR3 sequences; 59% occur a single time. Of the sample, about 11% falls within the top ten clones.

To demonstrate the VDJtools post-analysis software, TCR beta repertoires were profiled from the peripheral blood of roughly 14 young patients with multiple sclerosis. The patients with multiple sclerosis were children and adolescents between about 6 and 17 years of age. V is cut by 4 bases and J by 9 bases, and the space between the germline ends is 16 bases. CDR1 and CDR2 are drawn from the germline V gene: SGHRS, YFSETQ. Taken from cysteine to phenylalanine, the CDR3 has 14 residues. The kept DNA is CDR3 alone, 42 bases in frame from the first base. What was sequenced was blood. The chain was built from TRBV5-1 and TRBJ1-4; the D gene is possibly TRBD1, with 5 bases matching. The sequence was obtained from a girl aged 2 to 10 with multiple sclerosis. The CDR3 sequence is CASSPGVFVKKLFF. The nucleotide sequence is given as TGCGCCAGCAGCCCGGGGGTCTTTGTAAAAAAACTGTTTTTT.